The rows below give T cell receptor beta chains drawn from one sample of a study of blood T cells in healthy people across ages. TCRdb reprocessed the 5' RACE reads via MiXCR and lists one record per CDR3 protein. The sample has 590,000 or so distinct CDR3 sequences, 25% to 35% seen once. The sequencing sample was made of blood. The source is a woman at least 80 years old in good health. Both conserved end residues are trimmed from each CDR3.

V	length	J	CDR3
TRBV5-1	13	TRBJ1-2	ASSLEDSQFYGYT
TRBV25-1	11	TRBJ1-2	ASSATTGYGHT
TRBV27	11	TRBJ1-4	ASSIDRSEKLF
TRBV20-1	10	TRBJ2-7	SAVDLSYEQY
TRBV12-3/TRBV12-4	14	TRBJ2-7	ASRGTSGGRTYEQY
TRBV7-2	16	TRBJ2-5	ASSSPGLAGGRYNEQY
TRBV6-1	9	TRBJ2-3	ANSERDTQY
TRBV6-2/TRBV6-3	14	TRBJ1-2	ASIFSETVANYGYT
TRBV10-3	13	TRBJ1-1	AIRGLTGGNTEAF
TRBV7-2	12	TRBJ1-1	ASSSRWGDTEAF
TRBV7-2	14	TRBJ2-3	ASSDLAGGRADTQY
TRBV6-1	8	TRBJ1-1	ASIDIYAF
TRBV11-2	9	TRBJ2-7	ASSHSWEQY
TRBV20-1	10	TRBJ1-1	SASWDREGAF
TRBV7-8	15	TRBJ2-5	ASSSPRVAVWGETQY
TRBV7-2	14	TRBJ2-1	ASSMAGTRSYNEQF
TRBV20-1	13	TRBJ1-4	SATRRGGADEKLF
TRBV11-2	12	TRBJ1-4	ASSLRDRGWKLF